Following are 22 T cell receptor beta chains from one sample sequenced in a study of blood T cell repertoires in COVID-19. The repertoire was sequenced with immunoSEQ multiplex PCR; TCRdb's copy has only in-frame clones and lacks some. The table records tens of thousands of clones, roughly 90% of them present only once. The sequenced material came from peripheral blood. The receptors derive from a woman aged 50 to 60 with acute or convalescent COVID-19.

The rearrangement links TRBV15 to TRBJ2-7; D may be TRBD1 (6 bases). This CDR3 is built from 13 residues. CDR1 is LNHNV and CDR2 is YYDKDF in the germline V gene (reference sequence). The V gene lost 0 bases and the J gene lost 4 bases, with 7 bases spanning the gap. The CDR3 reads CATSRDRGYEQYF. The CDR3 region has the DNA TGTGCCACCAGCAGAGACAGGGGTTACGAGCAGTACTTC.

This clone was counted a few times. The chain is built from TRBV9 and TRBJ2-4; 7 bases are shared with TRBD2. The CDR3 runs to 16 residues. Looked up from germline, CDR1 is SGDLS and CDR2 is YYNGEE. The V segment lost 5 bases and the J segment 6 bases; nucleotides outside the gene matches: 14. The DNA for the CDR3 is TGTGCCAGCAGTGGGATCGAGGGGAGGGGAGCAAACATTCAGTACTTC. Residues: CASSGIEGRGANIQYF.

The V call is TRBV19, the J call TRBJ1-1; D might be TRBD1 (6 bases). Between the trimmed V and J ends, which lost 8 bases and 0 bases, there was a span of 10 bases. Germline V CDR1 and CDR2: LNHDA, SQIVND (reference sequence). This CDR3 contains 13 residues. The CDR3 region has the DNA TGTGCCAGTGGACAGTTCTTGAACACTGAAGCTTTCTTT. Its protein is CASGQFLNTEAFF. The full variable domain, in which reference TRBV19 and TRBJ1-1 provide the parts outside the CDR3, is DGGITQSPKYLFRKEGQNVTLSCEQNLNHDAMYWYRQDPGQGLRLIYYSQIVNDFQKGDIAEGYSVSREKKESFPLTVTSAQKNPTAFYLCASGQFLNTEAFFGQGTRLTVV.

This chain links TRBV4-1 with TRBJ2-5; 7 nucleotides align to TRBD2. Germline lookup yields CDR1 MGHRA and CDR2 YSYEKL. Trimming removed 1 base from V and 5 bases from J; junction bases left unmatched: 10. The CDR3 runs to 16 residues. In nucleotides, the CDR3 is TGCGCCAGCAGCCAAGGTCGGCCTAGCGGATGGGAGACCCAGTACTTC. Amino acids: CASSQGRPSGWETQYF.

This chain links TRBV27 with TRBJ1-1; D is perhaps TRBD1 (6 bases). Germline V gives CDR1 MNHEY, CDR2 SMNVEV (reference sequence). CDR3 length equals 15 residues. Trimming removed 8 bases at V and 0 bases at J, with 16 bases between. CDR3 residues: CASVRGPGLNTEAFF. The CDR3 region has the DNA TGTGCCAGCGTCAGGGGACCGGGACTGAACACTGAAGCTTTCTTT.

This clone was counted a single time. The chain uses TRBV30 and TRBJ1-2; D ambiguous. CDR1 and CDR2 (germline): GTSNPN, SVGIG (reference sequence). Trimming shortened V by 8 bases and J by 14 bases, and 24 bases separated the two germline ends. This CDR3 has 12 residues. Written as DNA, the CDR3 is TGTGCCGAGGCCACTAATCGGAGGGTTGTAACCTTC. Translation gives CAEATNRRVVTF.

The rearrangement uses TRBV5-6 and TRBJ1-2; tentative D call: TRBD1 (6 bases). The CDR3 loop spans 13 amino acids. V shed 4 bases and J shed 3 bases, with 10 bases lying between them. Germline V CDR1 and CDR2: SGHDT, YYEEEE. CDR3: CASSPQGDYGYTF. The CDR3 region has the DNA TGTGCCAGCAGCCCACAGGGCGACTATGGCTACACCTTC.

This chain uses TRBV4-3 with TRBJ1-2; tentatively, D is TRBD1 (6 bases). CDR3 size: 16 residues. V shed 1 base and J shed 5 bases, with 17 bases lying between them. The germline V gene encodes CDR1 LGHNA and CDR2 YSLEER. In DNA, the CDR3 is TGCGCCAGCAGCCAAGGGGTTAAAGCAGGGGTTTATGGCTACACCTTC. Translating gives CASSQGVKAGVYGYTF.

The chain carries TRBV19 and TRBJ1-2, with 11 bases matching TRBD1. V gave up 2 bases and J gave up 5 bases; unmatched junction bases: 7. The CDR3 sequence is 16 residues long. From germline, CDR1 is LNHDA and CDR2 SQIVND (reference sequence). CDR3 DNA sequence: TGTGCCAGTAGTATATTGGTGGGACAGGGGGGATATGGCTACACCTTC. It translates to CASSILVGQGGYGYTF.

J is TRBJ2-3 and V is TRBV7-3; 8 bases align to TRBD2. Unmatched junction bases numbered 6, after V lost 5 bases and J lost 5 bases. The CDR3 sequence is 14 residues long. Germline loops: CDR1 SGHTA, CDR2 FQGTGA. The CDR3 loop is CASSPGLAQDTQYF. DNA of the CDR3: TGTGCCAGCAGCCCCGGACTAGCCCAAGATACGCAGTATTTT.

This clone was observed a handful of times. This chain joins TRBV24-1 and TRBJ2-1, with D perhaps TRBD2 (6 bases). There are 14 residues in the CDR3. In germline, CDR1 is KGHDR, CDR2 SFDVKD. The V end was cut by 4 bases, the J end by 9 bases, with 15 bases between. In DNA form, the CDR3 reads TGTGCCACCAGTGAAACAATGATGGGGGGTGAGCAGTTCTTC. This encodes CATSETMMGGEQFF.

The genes are TRBV27 and TRBJ2-2; 9 bases are shared with TRBD2. Germline-derived CDR1 and CDR2 are MNHEY and SMNVEV (reference sequence). The CDR3 length is 16 residues. With 0 bases clipped from V and 6 bases from J, the junction kept 5 bases outside the gene matches. The CDR3 nucleotides read TGTGCCAGCAGTTTATCCCCTAGCGGGATGCCCGGGGAGCTGTTTTTT. Translated, it gives CASSLSPSGMPGELFF.

The CDR3 DNA reads TGTGCCAGCAGTGAAGCGGTCCCCGGCTCCTACGAGCAGTACTTC. This codes for CASSEAVPGSYEQYF. J is TRBJ2-7 and V is TRBV6-1; no reliable D call. The CDR3 length is 15 residues. V dropped 0 bases and J dropped 0 bases, with 9 bases sitting between them. Germline V CDR1 and CDR2: MNHNS, SASEGT.

The V call is TRBV7-2, the J call TRBJ2-7; 10 positions agree with TRBD2. Trimming took 5 bases from V and 1 from J; bases not matched to a gene: 5. Germline V gene sequence: CDR1 SGHTA, CDR2 FQGNSA. CDR3 size: 15 residues. The CDR3 DNA is TGTGCCAGCAGCCAACTAGCGGGGCTTTCCTACGAGCAGTACTTC. This encodes CASSQLAGLSYEQYF.

V gene TRBV5-1 combines with J gene TRBJ1-2, with D unclear. Trimming removed 4 bases from V and 2 bases from J, with 12 bases in between. Germline CDR1 reads SGHRS; CDR2 reads YFSETQ. This CDR3 has 14 amino acids. The CDR3 loop reads CASSPREQNYGYTF. The CDR3 DNA is TGCGCCAGCAGCCCGAGGGAGCAGAACTATGGCTACACCTTC.

In its sample, this clone was seen once. V is TRBV19 and J is TRBJ1-5; 7 bases line up with TRBD1. The germline V gene has CDR1 LNHDA and CDR2 SQIVND (reference sequence). The CDR3 runs to 14 residues. J gave up 3 bases and V 6 bases, and 5 bases lay outside the gene matches. This CDR3 is CASSPGQYNQPQHF. The CDR3 nucleotides are TGTGCCAGTAGCCCGGGACAGTACAATCAGCCCCAGCATTTT.

The chain uses TRBV19 and TRBJ1-1; 7 bases map to TRBD1. This CDR3 region has 17 residues. The ends lost 6 bases at V and 6 bases at J; junction bases unmatched: 19. Germline lookup yields CDR1 LNHDA and CDR2 SQIVND (reference sequence). The CDR3 region is CASRDRQGSATWAEAFF. CDR3 coding DNA: TGTGCCAGTAGGGACCGACAGGGTAGTGCAACTTGGGCTGAAGCTTTCTTT.

As regards this clone: The sample has other DNA sequences that encode this CDR3 too. CDR3 amino acids: CASSLDGGAYEQYF. In DNA, the CDR3 is TGTGCCAGCAGCTTAGACGGGGGAGCCTACGAGCAGTACTTC. The rearrangement links TRBV7-2 to TRBJ2-7, with D possibly matching TRBD2 (6 bases). This CDR3 has 14 residues. The V and J ends lost 1 base and 2 bases respectively, with 9 bases between them. Germline V lookup: CDR1 SGHTA, CDR2 FQGNSA.

This chain's CDR3 is CASSLIGTGDQPQHF. As DNA, the CDR3 is TGTGCCAGCAGTTTAATTGGGACTGGGGATCAGCCCCAGCATTTT. This chain links TRBV27 with TRBJ1-5; D might be TRBD1 (5 bases). This CDR3 is built from 15 residues. Trimming removed 2 bases from V and 5 bases from J, with 13 bases in between. CDR1 and CDR2 (germline): MNHEY, SMNVEV (reference sequence).

The V and J genes are TRBV11-1 and TRBJ2-7; 9 bases are shared with TRBD2. V dropped 6 bases and J dropped 6; count of bases not matched to a gene: 3. The CDR3 covers 12 residues. Germline V gene lookup returns CDR1 SGHAT and CDR2 FQDESV (reference sequence). As DNA, the CDR3 is TGTGCCAGCAGTTATAGCGGGAGCGAGCAGTACTTC. Amino acid sequence: CASSYSGSEQYF. Full variable domain (missing parts from reference TRBV11-1 and TRBJ2-7): EAEVAQSPRYKITEKSQAVAFWCDPISGHATLYWYRQILGQGPELLVQFQDESVVDDSQLPKDRFSAERLKGVDSTLKIQPAELGDSAMYLCASSYSGSEQYFGPGTRLTVT.

The rearrangement uses TRBV2 and TRBJ1-3; 10 nucleotides match TRBD1. Germline V gene lookup returns CDR1 SNHLY and CDR2 FYNNEI. This CDR3 has 15 amino acids. Trimming took 6 bases from V and 2 from J; bases not matched to a gene: 4. The CDR3 reads CASRRQGAAGNTIYF. CDR3 DNA: TGTGCCAGCAGGCGACAGGGGGCTGCTGGAAACACCATATATTTT.

This clone came up a few times. The chain joins TRBV4-1 to TRBJ1-2; TRBD1 matches at 7 bases. Germline assignment: CDR1 MGHRA and CDR2 YSYEKL. Unmatched junction bases numbered 3, after V lost 1 base and J lost 4 bases. This CDR3 is built from 14 residues. The CDR3 protein is CASSQGGDSYGYTF. The CDR3 nucleotides are TGCGCCAGCAGCCAAGGCGGGGACAGCTATGGCTACACCTTC.